This T cell receptor beta chain is from a study of Graves' ophthalmopathy and Graves' hyperthyroidism. General study findings and limits: With approximately 88% sensitivity and less than 83% specificity, a 13-signature model separated ophthalmopathy from stable hyperthyroidism.

Trimming took off 2 bases at V and 7 bases at J, with 6 bases between the two ends. This CDR3 contains 13 residues. An approximately 10 ml volume of fresh peripheral blood provided the PBMCs. Many counts were recorded for this clonotype. The target antigen is unknown. TCR beta CDR3 regions were amplified from RNA transcripts. First-round RT-PCR relied on HTBI primers, and a second-round multiplex PCR came next. TCRdb called the multiplex PCR reads again in MiXCR, with one record for every CDR3 protein. The repertoire holds approximately 410,000 distinct CDR3 sequences, with 15% as singletons. Input material: peripheral blood. This clonotype originated in a woman under 30 with stable Graves' hyperthyroidism. The V call is TRBV12-3 or TRBV12-4, the J call TRBJ1-6; D uncertain. In DNA form, the CDR3 reads TGTGCCAGCAGTTTATCCGGGAATTCACCCCTCCACTTT. Protein product: CASSLSGNSPLHF.